This record covers a single TCR beta chain. TCRdb keeps only in-frame clones here, not all; method: immunoSEQ multiplex PCR. The sample carries roughly 700,000 clones, roughly 90% recorded once. This sample is part of a study of shared T cell receptors in the human thymus. Germline lookup yields CDR1 SGHDT and CDR2 YYEEEE. V lost 2 bases, J lost 2 bases, and 2 bases stayed unmatched. CDR3 length equals 14 residues. The sample also formed part of further work on human thymus T cells. That study adds: Donor material was obtained from healthy Finnish infants undergoing corrective surgery for congenital heart defects. Resections obtained during corrective heart surgery supplied the thymus tissue. In thymic and blood repertoires alike, V and J usage looked biased. Among unrelated individuals, related research reported thymic repertoires that overlapped highly.

This receptor was obtained from a boy younger than two with a congenital heart defect. The rearrangement links TRBV5-6 to TRBJ2-3, with 7 bases identical to TRBD1. Sequences were obtained from thymocytes. The CDR3 here is CASSFTGVTDTQYF. The CDR3 nucleotides read TGTGCCAGCAGCTTTACAGGGGTCACAGATACGCAGTATTTT.